The source of this T cell receptor beta chain is a study of radiotherapy plus CTLA-4 blockade in lung cancer. Participants had chemo-refractory metastatic non-small-cell lung cancer and were treated with focal radiation plus ipilimumab CTLA-4 blockade. Sequencing used immunoSEQ multiplex PCR; TCRdb keeps in-frame clones, though not all of them. The repertoire has 90,000 or so clones, roughly 80% of them found once; the top ten carry roughly 0.85%. Germline loops: CDR1 SQVTM, CDR2 ANQGSEA. After removal of 7 bases from V and 3 bases from J, the junction contained 8 bases not matched to a gene. CDR3 size: 13 residues.

The clonotype originates from a human donor with non-small cell lung cancer who had stable disease on radiotherapy plus ipilimumab. J is TRBJ1-1 and V is TRBV29-1; 7 nucleotides align to TRBD1. The sample consisted of peripheral blood, taken from a patient treated with radiotherapy plus ipilimumab. CDR3 region: CSGRQGPDTEAFF. CDR3 nucleotides: TGCAGCGGTAGACAGGGACCGGACACTGAAGCTTTCTTT.